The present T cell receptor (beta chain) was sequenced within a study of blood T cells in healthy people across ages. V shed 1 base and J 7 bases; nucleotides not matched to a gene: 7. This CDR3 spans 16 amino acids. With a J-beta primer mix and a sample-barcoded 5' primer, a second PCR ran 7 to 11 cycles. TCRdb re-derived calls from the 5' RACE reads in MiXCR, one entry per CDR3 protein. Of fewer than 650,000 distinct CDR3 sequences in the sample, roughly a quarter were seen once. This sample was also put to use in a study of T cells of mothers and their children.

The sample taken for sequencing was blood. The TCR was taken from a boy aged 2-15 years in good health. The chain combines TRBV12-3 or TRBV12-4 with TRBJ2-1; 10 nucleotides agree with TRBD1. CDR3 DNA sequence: TGTGCCAGCAGTTTAGGAGGGGGACAGGGGCGGAATGAGCAGTTCTTC. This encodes CASSLGGGQGRNEQFF.